A single sample gave rise to the 2 T cell receptor beta chains below, sequenced in a study of T cell clonality in common variable immunodeficiency. Their antigens remain unidentified. The table came from immunoSEQ multiplex PCR; TCRdb's copy has only in-frame clones and leaves some out. This sample shows 16,000 or so clones and no singletons; 13% to 15% rests with the ten largest. Whole-study findings and limits: Common variable immunodeficiency TCR beta sequences reportedly had fewer deletions and N-nucleotide insertions.

The sample consisted of peripheral blood mononuclear cells. These TCRs come from a human donor with common variable immunodeficiency.

This clone was seen ten or more times. Read data end 3 residues before the CDR3 end; the end is taken from the germline J gene. The chain has TRBV18 and TRBJ2-6; tentative D call: TRBD2 (6 bases). The CDR3 is 16 residues long. Germline V gene lookup returns CDR1 KGHSH and CDR2 LQKENI. Trimming took off 2 bases at V and 0 bases at J, with 8 bases between the two ends. Incomplete CDR3 DNA: TGTGCCAGCTCACCAGACGGGGGCTCTGGGGCCAACGTC. Translation gives CASSPDGGSGANV. The entire CDR3 protein is CASSPDGGSGANVLTF.

A word on this clone: With the read ending 3 residues before the CDR3 end, the germline J gene is used to fill in that end. The chain employs TRBV19 and TRBJ1-1; weak D call: TRBD1 (6 bases). This CDR3 has 13 residues. Per germline, CDR1 LNHDA and CDR2 SQIVND (reference sequence). The V end lost 3 bases, the J end lost 6 bases, and 11 bases lay between the germline ends. CDR3 sequence reads: CASSIMDSSEAFF. The sequenced CDR3 bases are TGTGCCAGTAGTATTATGGACAGTTCTGAA.